Sequencing of this TCR beta chain was carried out in a study of T cell responses to AZD1222 COVID-19 vaccine (dated by TCRdb to the early 2020s). General notes on the study: AZD1222 recipients given second doses at about 4 weeks or at about 12 weeks were pooled, since spike-specific TCR depth and breadth were not found to differ between the two schedules. TCR sequencing was performed for fewer than 250 trial participants, of whom about 200 were given two doses of AZD1222 and roughly 25 were given two doses of MenACWY control vaccine. Trial participants were enrolled by age into subgroups of 18-55, 56-69 and 70-plus years, and around 150, 28 and 57 TCR-sequenced participants, respectively, were included in these subgroups. What the work shows at the level of the full study, not this receptor alone: Spike-specific TCR breadth and depth rose significantly after two AZD1222 doses compared with day 0 and with MenACWY recipients. The 56-69-year group was small, and its depth increase did not reach significance, likely because of low power. The vaccine-associated CD4 TCRs covered the entire spike protein, and the dominant responses fell in regions 160-218 and 743-854. Because no day 14 peak-response samples were available, the repertoires could be characterized only after the peak T cell response. Participants were mostly white British, with more females than males. The authors suggested clonal diversity may have been underestimated. Conclusions about previously exposed vaccinees are limited because only five to seven AZD1222 recipients were SARS-CoV-2 seropositive at baseline. Nearly half of unique spike-specific TCRs reportedly recognized epitopes outside regions mutated in the B.1.351 and B.1.1.7 variants.

The sample's time point label is to be understood as: baseline before first vaccination. The vaccinee samples were drawn from two UK trials, COV001 and COV002, one of which was a single-blind randomized controlled phase 2/3 trial testing AZD1222 (ChAdOx1 nCoV-19) in healthy adults. For TCRbeta chain sequencing, PBMC samples were collected from trial participants at day 0 and at day 28 after the second dose. The CDR3 regions of human TCRbeta chains were analyzed by immunosequencing. The paper's processing steps were these. Repertoire TCRs were matched against a reference library of SARS-CoV-2-specific TCRs generated with the MIRA antigen-specificity platform. Breadth meant the fraction of unique TCRs that were SARS-CoV-2-associated, whereas depth meant the fraction of total T cells that were SARS-CoV-2-associated. Using the MIRA data, each spike-specific TCR was mapped to the spike region that the TCR reacts to and placed in a CD4 or CD8 class. Log10-transformed breadth and depth values were compared by one-way ANOVA with Sidak's multiple comparisons tests. The table comes from immuneACCESS by way of TCRdb, which keeps in-frame sequences with V and J called. Part of the clones is missing from these tables; in studies checked, under half for an unresolved V gene and the rest for unknown reasons. That table furnishes V, J and clone size, whereas the DNA furnished D and trimming. This sample has 95,000 to 150,000 clones in its table, and approximately 85% of those were observed once. The ten largest clones add up to 5.5% to 8% of the sample.

Trimming at the junction amounts to 6 bases on V and 7 bases on J, and the germline ends lie 12 bases apart. Including the terminal cysteine and phenylalanine, the CDR3 comprises 12 residues. CDR3 DNA is the only sequence kept; it has 36 bases, read in frame from the first base. Based on the germline V gene (reference sequence), the CDR1 and CDR2 sequences are PRHDT and FYEKMQ. On this clone: Which antigen it targets is not known. No base quality information exists; no much larger clone differs at one position.

Material: peripheral blood, obtained on day 0 of AZD1222 vaccination. This receptor was obtained from an adult in good health. The chain was built from TRBV13 and TRBJ1-2; a tentative D match to TRBD1 spans 5 bases. The bases are TGTGCCAGCAGATCAGGGAGAAGTGGCTACACCTTC. It specifies CASRSGRSGYTF.